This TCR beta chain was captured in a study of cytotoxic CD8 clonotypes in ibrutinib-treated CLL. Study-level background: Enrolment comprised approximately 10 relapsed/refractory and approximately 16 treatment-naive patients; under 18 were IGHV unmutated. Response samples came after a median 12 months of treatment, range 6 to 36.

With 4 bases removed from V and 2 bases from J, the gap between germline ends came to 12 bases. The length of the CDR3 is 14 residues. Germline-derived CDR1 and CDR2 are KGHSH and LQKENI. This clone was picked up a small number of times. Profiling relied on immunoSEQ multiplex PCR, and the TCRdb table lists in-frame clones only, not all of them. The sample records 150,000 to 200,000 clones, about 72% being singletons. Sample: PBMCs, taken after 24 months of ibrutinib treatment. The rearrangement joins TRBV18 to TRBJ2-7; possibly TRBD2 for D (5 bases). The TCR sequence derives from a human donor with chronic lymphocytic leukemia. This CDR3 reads CASSQHSDTYEQYF. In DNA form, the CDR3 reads TGTGCCAGCTCACAGCATAGCGATACCTACGAGCAGTACTTC. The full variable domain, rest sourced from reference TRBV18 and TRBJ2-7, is NAGVMQNPRHLVRRRGQEARLRCSPMKGHSHVYWYRQLPEEGLKFMVYLQKENIIDESGMPKERFSAEFPKEGPSILRIQQVVRGDSAAYFCASSQHSDTYEQYFGPGTRLTVT.